This T cell receptor (beta chain) is drawn from a study of blood T cell repertoires in COVID-19. Clones were read by immunoSEQ multiplex PCR, and TCRdb kept only the in-frame ones, dropping some. The sample has about 390,000 clones, roughly 89% seen once; the top ten hold approximately 10%. The receptor comes from a woman aged 45-65 years who had recovered from COVID-19. The sequenced material came from PBMCs or T cells enriched from blood (not recorded which).

DNA for the CDR3: TGTGCCAGCAGTCGGAACATACTAGGAAACACTGAAGCTTTCTTT. Amino acid sequence: CASSRNILGNTEAFF. The V gene is TRBV6-5, the J gene TRBJ1-1, with unresolved D. CDR1 and CDR2 (germline): MNHEY, SVGAGI. The CDR3 is made up of 15 amino acids. Trimming removed 5 bases from V and 2 bases from J, with 15 bases in between.